The rows below give T cell receptor beta chains drawn from one sample of a study of T-cell reconstitution after alpha-beta-depleted transplantation in children. In TCRdb, the PCR reads were re-called with MiXCR into one record per CDR3 protein. The sample lists approximately 630,000 distinct CDR3 sequences, roughly 14% occurring once. Sequenced here: PBMCs, sampled before TCRalphabeta/CD19-depleted stem cell transplant. These receptor sequences come from a girl aged 2 to 9 with congenital amegakaryocytic thrombocytopenia, due to receive a stem cell transplant. Both conserved end residues are part of each CDR3. A D gene is named only where the DNA matches it firmly. Clone size is shown for a subset of rows, as once, few, many or a class of expanded clone.

clone_size | j_call | d_call | v_call | cdr3_nt | cdr3_aa
- | TRBJ2-6 | TRBD1 | TRBV6-5 | TGTGCCAGCAGTTTTAGGGCAGGGGGCTCCGGGGCCAACGTCCTGACTTTC | CASSFRAGGSGANVLTF
- | TRBJ2-1 | - | TRBV20-1 | TGCAGTGCTAGCTCTAGCCAAAAACTATACAATGAGCAGTTCTTC | CSASSSQKLYNEQFF
many | TRBJ2-1 | - | TRBV12-5 | TGTGCTAGTGCCTTCCCCGGCAGGGTTAACAATGAGCAGTTCTTC | CASAFPGRVNNEQFF
many | TRBJ2-7 | - | TRBV7-9 | TGTGCCAGCAGCCCATTCGCATCAGCGTCCGAATCGCGCGAGCAGTACTTC | CASSPFASASESREQYF
many | TRBJ2-2 | - | TRBV7-8 | TGTGCCAGCAGCTTAGTGACGCAGCAAGAAACCACCGGGGAGCTGTTTTTT | CASSLVTQQETTGELFF
- | TRBJ1-3 | - | TRBV29-1 | TGCAGCGTTGTTCCCCAGGGAGGATCTGGAAACACCATATATTTT | CSVVPQGGSGNTIYF
- | TRBJ2-4 | TRBD1 | TRBV20-1 | TGCAGTGCTCGCCCCCCCGGACAGGGCATTCAGTACTTC | CSARPPGQGIQYF
- | TRBJ2-4 | - | TRBV10-3 | TGTGCCATCAGTGAGTCGATAGGTGCGGCGCTGAACATTCAGTACTTC | CAISESIGAALNIQYF
many | TRBJ2-3 | - | TRBV29-1 | TGCAGCGTTTACCCGGGAGTGGGCGCAGATACGCAGTATTTT | CSVYPGVGADTQYF
many | TRBJ2-1 | - | TRBV25-1 | TGTGCCAGCAGTGAATCTTTTGAGCAGTTCTTC | CASSESFEQFF
few | TRBJ2-3 | - | TRBV7-3 | TGTGCCAGCAGCTCAGGGTTTACCACAGATACGCAGTATTTT | CASSSGFTTDTQYF
many | TRBJ2-2 | - | TRBV12-3/TRBV12-4 | TGTGCCAGCAGTTTTGGCAGAAATAGCGGGGAGCTGTTTTTT | CASSFGRNSGELFF
many | TRBJ2-1 | - | TRBV5-1 | TGCGCCAGCAGCCCATTTAGCCCGAATGAATTCAATGAGCAGTTCTTC | CASSPFSPNEFNEQFF
- | TRBJ2-7 | - | TRBV10-3 | TGTGCCATCAGTGCCGGGGGCGAGCAGTACTTC | CAISAGGEQYF
- | TRBJ2-3 | TRBD2 | TRBV20-1 | TGCAGTGCCCACACTTTTGCCGCGGGAGGCACAGATACGCAGTATTTT | CSAHTFAAGGTDTQYF
- | TRBJ2-3 | - | TRBV29-1 | TGCAGCGTTGTTGGTTCTCCGGGGCCAGATACGCAGTATTTT | CSVVGSPGPDTQYF
- | TRBJ2-7 | TRBD2 | TRBV20-1 | TGCAGTGCTAGGGTGCCTAGCGGGAACTACGAGCAGTACTTC | CSARVPSGNYEQYF
- | TRBJ2-6 | - | TRBV29-1 | TGCAGCGTCTCCGGGACACCCGACTCTGGGGCCAACGTCCTGACTTTC | CSVSGTPDSGANVLTF
many | TRBJ2-7 | - | TRBV20-1 | TGCAGTGCTAGAGTCGGGCGGGAACCCTACGAGCAGTACTTC | CSARVGREPYEQYF
- | TRBJ2-1 | TRBD1 | TRBV7-7 | TGTGCCAGCAGCCCCCGAACGGGACAGGGTTTTAATGAGCAGTTCTTC | CASSPRTGQGFNEQFF
many | TRBJ2-1 | - | TRBV5-1 | TGCGCCAGCAGCTTCCGCGGGGCGGAATACAATGAGCAGTTCTTC | CASSFRGAEYNEQFF
many | TRBJ2-3 | TRBD2 | TRBV28 | TGTGCCAGCAGTTTATGGAGCGGGAGGGAGGCAGATACGCAGTATTTT | CASSLWSGREADTQYF
many | TRBJ1-1 | - | TRBV12-3/TRBV12-4 | TGTGCCAGCACCTGGTTCCAGGGAGGCGCTTTCTTT | CASTWFQGGAFF
- | TRBJ2-5 | - | TRBV12-3/TRBV12-4 | TGTGCCAGCAGTTTAGGTCACCCCATGGGTGGGACCCAGTACTTC | CASSLGHPMGGTQYF
- | TRBJ2-7 | TRBD1 | TRBV15 | TGTGCCACCAGCAGAGATAGGGGACAGGGATTCGACGAGCAGTACTTC | CATSRDRGQGFDEQYF
many | TRBJ2-2 | - | TRBV25-1 | TGTGCCACCGACAGAAACACCGGGGAGCTGTTTTTT | CATDRNTGELFF
few | TRBJ2-3 | TRBD2 | TRBV20-1 | TGCAGTGCTGGGGGGCGGGAGGGAGATACGCAGTATTTT | CSAGGREGDTQYF
few | TRBJ2-4 | TRBD1 | TRBV5-1 | TGCGCCAGCAGCTTGGCCCTCGGGGAGAGGGGGCAAAACATTCAGTACTTC | CASSLALGERGQNIQYF
few | TRBJ2-7 | - | TRBV20-1 | TGCAGTGCTCGCCTCCCCGGGCCTTATAGCTCCTACGAGCAGTACTTC | CSARLPGPYSSYEQYF
many | TRBJ2-1 | - | TRBV4-2 | TGTGCCAGCAGCCTGACTTCGCGTGCGGCGGGACAAACCTTCTACAATGAGCAGTTCTTC | CASSLTSRAAGQTFYNEQFF
- | TRBJ2-5 | - | TRBV6-5 | TGTGCCAGCAGTTACTCGTTGGGGGGCCGAGAGACCCAGTACTTC | CASSYSLGGRETQYF
many | TRBJ2-1 | TRBD2 | TRBV12-3/TRBV12-4 | TGTGCCAGCAGTTTTGTCCTAGCGGGAGTGTTTGAGCAGTTCTTC | CASSFVLAGVFEQFF
many | TRBJ2-7 | - | TRBV6-1 | TGTGCCAGCAGAAACTACGAGCAGTACTTC | CASRNYEQYF
- | TRBJ2-7 | TRBD1 | TRBV11-2 | TGTGCCAGCAGCTTAGTGACAGGGAGCGCGTACTTC | CASSLVTGSAYF
- | TRBJ2-5 | TRBD1 | TRBV7-8 | TGTGCCAGCAGCTTAGCTAGGACAGGGCCCGAGACCCAGTACTTC | CASSLARTGPETQYF
few | TRBJ1-1 | - | TRBV20-1 | TGCAGTGCTACCAGCCCCCGGGGGCCCGGAGGGGGAGCTTTCTTT | CSATSPRGPGGGAFF
- | TRBJ1-1 | TRBD1 | TRBV5-1 | TGCGCCAGCAATTGGGGGACAGGGGGTTCTGAAGCTTTCTTT | CASNWGTGGSEAFF
- | TRBJ2-3 | TRBD2 | TRBV29-1 | TGCAGCGTTGAAGGGACTAGCGGGAGAGGGGGTACCACAGATACGCAGTATTTT | CSVEGTSGRGGTTDTQYF
many | TRBJ2-1 | TRBD1 | TRBV29-1 | TGCAGCGTTGAACTCCTAAGGACAGGCGCCTACAATGAGCAGTTCTTC | CSVELLRTGAYNEQFF
few | TRBJ2-3 | - | TRBV28 | TGTGCCAGCAGCCTAAGAGCGGGTCACACAGATACGCAGTATTTT | CASSLRAGHTDTQYF
many | TRBJ2-5 | - | TRBV5-1 | TGCGCCAGCAGCTTGGGGTCGGGAGAGACCCAGTACTTC | CASSLGSGETQYF
many | TRBJ2-1 | - | TRBV27 | TGTGCCAGCAGTTTATATAAAGGACATGAGCAGTTCTTC | CASSLYKGHEQFF
many | TRBJ2-3 | - | TRBV5-1 | TGCGCCAGCAGCGACCCCCGCACAGATACGCAGTATTTT | CASSDPRTDTQYF
- | TRBJ1-2 | - | TRBV5-1 | TGCGCCAGCAGCTTTGGTCAGACCGGCTATGGCTACACCTTC | CASSFGQTGYGYTF
few | TRBJ1-1 | - | TRBV7-2 | TGTGCCAGCAGCTCAGGGATAAACACTGAAGCTTTCTTT | CASSSGINTEAFF
- | TRBJ2-2 | TRBD2 | TRBV7-3 | TGTGCCAGCAGCGCAGGACTAGCGGGATTGGCCGGGGAGCTGTTTTTT | CASSAGLAGLAGELFF
many | TRBJ1-1 | - | TRBV12-3/TRBV12-4 | TGTGCCAGCAGTTTATTGGCAGGGGTCCCGGAAGCTTTCTTT | CASSLLAGVPEAFF
many | TRBJ2-5 | - | TRBV7-9 | TGTGCCAGCAGCTTTCGGACCGGACAAGAGACCCAGTACTTC | CASSFRTGQETQYF
many | TRBJ2-5 | TRBD1 | TRBV20-1 | TGCAGTGCTAGGGACAGGTACCAAGAGACCCAGTACTTC | CSARDRYQETQYF
many | TRBJ2-1 | TRBD2 | TRBV24-1 | TGTGCCACCTTGACTAGCGGGAGGGATGAGCAGTTCTTC | CATLTSGRDEQFF
few | TRBJ2-2 | - | TRBV11-2 | TGTGCCAGCAGCTTAACCCTAGAGGGGGAGCTGTTTTTT | CASSLTLEGELFF
many | TRBJ2-5 | - | TRBV5-1 | TGCGCCAGCAGCTTGGTGGGACCTCAAGAGACCCAGTACTTC | CASSLVGPQETQYF
- | TRBJ2-7 | - | TRBV7-2 | TGTGCCAGCAGCTCTCCGGGGACCCTTGAGCAGTACTTC | CASSSPGTLEQYF
many | TRBJ2-7 | TRBD2 | TRBV29-1 | TGCAGCGTCTCTAGCGGCCCCTCCTACGAGCAGTACTTC | CSVSSGPSYEQYF